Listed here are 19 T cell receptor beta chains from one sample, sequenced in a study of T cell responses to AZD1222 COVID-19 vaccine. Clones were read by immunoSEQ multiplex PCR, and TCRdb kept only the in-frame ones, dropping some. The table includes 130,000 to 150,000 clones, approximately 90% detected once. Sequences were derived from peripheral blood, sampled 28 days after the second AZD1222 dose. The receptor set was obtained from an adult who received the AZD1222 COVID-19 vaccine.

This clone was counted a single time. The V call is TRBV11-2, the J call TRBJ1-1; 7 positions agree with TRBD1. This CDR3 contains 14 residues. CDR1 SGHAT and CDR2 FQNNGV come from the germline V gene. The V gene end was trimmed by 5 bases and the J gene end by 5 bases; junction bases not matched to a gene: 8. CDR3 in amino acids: CASSGLTGFTEAFF. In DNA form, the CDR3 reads TGTGCCAGCAGCGGACTGACAGGGTTTACTGAAGCTTTCTTT.

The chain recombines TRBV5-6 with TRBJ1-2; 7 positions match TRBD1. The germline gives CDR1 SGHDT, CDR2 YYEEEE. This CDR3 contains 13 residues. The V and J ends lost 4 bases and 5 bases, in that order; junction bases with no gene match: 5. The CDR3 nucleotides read TGTGCCAGCAGCGACACAGGGGATTATGGCTACACCTTC. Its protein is CASSDTGDYGYTF.

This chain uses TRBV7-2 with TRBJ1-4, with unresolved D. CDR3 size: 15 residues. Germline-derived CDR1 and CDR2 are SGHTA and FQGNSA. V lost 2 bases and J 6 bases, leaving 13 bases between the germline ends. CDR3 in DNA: TGTGCCAGCAGCTTATCCGGGATAGGCTATGAAAAACTGTTTTTT. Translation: CASSLSGIGYEKLFF.

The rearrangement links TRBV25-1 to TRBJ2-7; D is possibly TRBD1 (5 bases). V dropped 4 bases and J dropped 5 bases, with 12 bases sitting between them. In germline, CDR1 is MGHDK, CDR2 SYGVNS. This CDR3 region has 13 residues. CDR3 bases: TGTGCCAGCAGTGCAACAGGTCGGAACGAGCAGTACTTC. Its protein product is CASSATGRNEQYF.

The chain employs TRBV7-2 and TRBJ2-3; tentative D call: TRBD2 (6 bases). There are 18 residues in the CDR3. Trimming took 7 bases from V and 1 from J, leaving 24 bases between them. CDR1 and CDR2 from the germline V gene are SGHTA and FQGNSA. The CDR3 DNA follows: TGTGCCAGCAACGAGCCTGGGCTAGCGAAGGTTGGCACAGATACGCAGTATTTT. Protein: CASNEPGLAKVGTDTQYF.

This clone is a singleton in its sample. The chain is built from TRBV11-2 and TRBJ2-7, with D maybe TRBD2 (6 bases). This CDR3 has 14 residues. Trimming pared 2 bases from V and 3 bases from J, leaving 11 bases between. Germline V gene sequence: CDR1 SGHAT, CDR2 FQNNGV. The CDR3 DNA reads TGTGCCAGCAGCTTACTTGCGGAGGGCTACGAGCAGTACTTC. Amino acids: CASSLLAEGYEQYF.

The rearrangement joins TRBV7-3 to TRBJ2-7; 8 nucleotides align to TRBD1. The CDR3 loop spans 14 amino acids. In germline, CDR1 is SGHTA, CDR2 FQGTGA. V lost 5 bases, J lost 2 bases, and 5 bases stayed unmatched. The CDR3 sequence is CASSPGTGPYEQYF. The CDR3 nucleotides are TGTGCCAGCAGCCCCGGGACAGGTCCCTACGAGCAGTACTTC. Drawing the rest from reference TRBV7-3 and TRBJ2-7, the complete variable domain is GAGVSQTPSNKVTEKGKYVELRCDPISGHTALYWYRQSLGQGPEFLIYFQGTGAADDSGLPNDRFFAVRPEGSVSTLKIQRTERGDSAVYLCASSPGTGPYEQYFGPGTRLTVT.

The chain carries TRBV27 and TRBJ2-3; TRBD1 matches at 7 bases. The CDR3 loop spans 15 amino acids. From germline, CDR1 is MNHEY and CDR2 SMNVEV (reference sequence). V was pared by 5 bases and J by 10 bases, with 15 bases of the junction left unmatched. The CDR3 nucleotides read TGTGCCAGCAGTGTACTGGGACAGCAGAGGGAAGCGCAGTATTTT. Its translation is CASSVLGQQREAQYF.

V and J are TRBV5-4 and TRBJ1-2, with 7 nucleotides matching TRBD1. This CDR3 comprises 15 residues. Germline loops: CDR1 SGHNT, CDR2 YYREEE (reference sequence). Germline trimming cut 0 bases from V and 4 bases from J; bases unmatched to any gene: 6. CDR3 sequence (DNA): TGTGCCAGCAGCTTGGAGGGGGCGCTGGTCTATGGCTACACCTTC. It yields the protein CASSLEGALVYGYTF. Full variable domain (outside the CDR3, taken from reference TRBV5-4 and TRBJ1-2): ETGVTQSPTHLIKTRGQQVTLRCSSQSGHNTVSWYQQALGQGPQFIFQYYREEENGRGNFPPRFSGLQFPNYSSELNVNALELDDSALYLCASSLEGALVYGYTFGSGTRLTVV.

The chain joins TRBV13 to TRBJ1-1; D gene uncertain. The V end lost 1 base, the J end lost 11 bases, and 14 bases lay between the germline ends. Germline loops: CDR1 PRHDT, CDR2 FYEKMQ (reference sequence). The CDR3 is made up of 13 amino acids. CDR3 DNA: TGTGCCAGCAGCTTAGACGTGGGCGCTTATGCTTTCTTT. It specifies CASSLDVGAYAFF.

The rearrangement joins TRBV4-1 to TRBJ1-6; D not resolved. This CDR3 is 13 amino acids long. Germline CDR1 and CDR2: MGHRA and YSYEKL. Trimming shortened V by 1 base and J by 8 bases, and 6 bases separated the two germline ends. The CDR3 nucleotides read TGCGCCAGCAGCCAAGTTGGATATTCACCCCTCCACTTT. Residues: CASSQVGYSPLHF.

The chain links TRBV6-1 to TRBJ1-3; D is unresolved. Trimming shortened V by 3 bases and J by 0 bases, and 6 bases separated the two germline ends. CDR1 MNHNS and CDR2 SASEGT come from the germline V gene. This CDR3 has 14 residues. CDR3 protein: CASSESFSGNTIYF. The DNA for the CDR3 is TGTGCCAGCAGTGAGAGTTTCTCTGGAAACACCATATATTTT.

DNA of the CDR3: TGTGCCAGTAGTACTAAGGACAGGGCAAGTTCGGCTAGCAATCAGCCCCAGCATTTT. It translates to CASSTKDRASSASNQPQHF. The rearrangement joins TRBV19 to TRBJ1-5; 8 bases are a match to TRBD1. Losses at the gene ends were 4 bases for V and 0 bases for J; bases not matched to a gene: 14. This CDR3 is built from 19 residues. The germline V gene encodes CDR1 LNHDA and CDR2 SQIVND (reference sequence).

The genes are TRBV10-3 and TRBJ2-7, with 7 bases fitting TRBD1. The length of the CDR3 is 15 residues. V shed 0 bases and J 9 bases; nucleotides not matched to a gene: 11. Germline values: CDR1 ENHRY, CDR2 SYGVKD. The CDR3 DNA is TGTGCCATCAGTGAGTCGAGGACAGGAGCTCGCGGGCAGTACTTC. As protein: CAISESRTGARGQYF.

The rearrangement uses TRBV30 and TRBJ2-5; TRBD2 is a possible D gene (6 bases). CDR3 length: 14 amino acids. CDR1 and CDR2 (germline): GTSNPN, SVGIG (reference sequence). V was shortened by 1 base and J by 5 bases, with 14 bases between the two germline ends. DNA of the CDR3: TGTGCCTGGAGTGAGAAGGGAGGCAGGGAGACCCAGTACTTC. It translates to CAWSEKGGRETQYF. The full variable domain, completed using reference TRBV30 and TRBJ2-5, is SQTIHQWPATLVQPVGSPLSLECTVEGTSNPNLYWYRQAAGRGLQLLFYSVGIGQISSEVPQNLSASRPQDRQFILSSKKLLLSDSGFYLCAWSEKGGRETQYFGPGTRLLVL.

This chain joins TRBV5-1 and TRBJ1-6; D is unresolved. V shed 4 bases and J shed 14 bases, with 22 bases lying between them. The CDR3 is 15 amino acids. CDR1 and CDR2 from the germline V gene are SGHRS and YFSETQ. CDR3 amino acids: CASSAPGSLYRSLHF. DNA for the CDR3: TGCGCCAGCAGCGCCCCGGGCTCCCTATATAGATCCCTCCACTTT.

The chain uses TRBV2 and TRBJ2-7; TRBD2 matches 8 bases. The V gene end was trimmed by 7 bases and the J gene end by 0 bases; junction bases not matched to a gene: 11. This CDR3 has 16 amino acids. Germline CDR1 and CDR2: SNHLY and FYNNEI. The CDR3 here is CASIPTSARSSYEQYF. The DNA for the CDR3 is TGTGCCAGCATCCCGACTAGCGCCAGGAGCTCCTACGAGCAGTACTTC.

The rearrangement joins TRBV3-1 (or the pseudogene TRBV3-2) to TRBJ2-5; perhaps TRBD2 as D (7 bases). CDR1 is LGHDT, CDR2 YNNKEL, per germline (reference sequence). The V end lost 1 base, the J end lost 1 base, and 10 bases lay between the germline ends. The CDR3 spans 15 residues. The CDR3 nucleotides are TGTGCCAGCAGCCAAGTGGGGGGGGCCCAAGAGACCCAGTACTTC. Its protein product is CASSQVGGAQETQYF.

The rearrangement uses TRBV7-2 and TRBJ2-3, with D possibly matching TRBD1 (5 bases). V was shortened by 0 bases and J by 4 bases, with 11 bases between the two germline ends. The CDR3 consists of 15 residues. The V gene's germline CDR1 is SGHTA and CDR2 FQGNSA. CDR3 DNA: TGTGCCAGCAGCTTAGCGCCAGGGCTGGCAGATACGCAGTATTTT. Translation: CASSLAPGLADTQYF.